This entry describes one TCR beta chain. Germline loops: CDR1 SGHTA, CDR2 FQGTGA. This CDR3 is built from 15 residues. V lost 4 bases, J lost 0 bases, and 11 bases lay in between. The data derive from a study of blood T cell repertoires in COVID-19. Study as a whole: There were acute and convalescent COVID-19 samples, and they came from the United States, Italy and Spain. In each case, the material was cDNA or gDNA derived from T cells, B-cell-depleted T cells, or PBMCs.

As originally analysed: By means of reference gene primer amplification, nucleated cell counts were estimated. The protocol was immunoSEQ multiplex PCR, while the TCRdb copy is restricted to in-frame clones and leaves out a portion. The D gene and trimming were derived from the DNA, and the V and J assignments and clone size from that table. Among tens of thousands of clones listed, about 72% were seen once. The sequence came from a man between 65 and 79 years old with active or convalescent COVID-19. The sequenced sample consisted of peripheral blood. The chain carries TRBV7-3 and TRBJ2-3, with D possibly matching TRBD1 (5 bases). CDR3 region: CASSSRQTSTDTQYF. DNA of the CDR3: TGTGCCAGCAGCTCCCGACAGACTAGCACAGATACGCAGTATTTT.